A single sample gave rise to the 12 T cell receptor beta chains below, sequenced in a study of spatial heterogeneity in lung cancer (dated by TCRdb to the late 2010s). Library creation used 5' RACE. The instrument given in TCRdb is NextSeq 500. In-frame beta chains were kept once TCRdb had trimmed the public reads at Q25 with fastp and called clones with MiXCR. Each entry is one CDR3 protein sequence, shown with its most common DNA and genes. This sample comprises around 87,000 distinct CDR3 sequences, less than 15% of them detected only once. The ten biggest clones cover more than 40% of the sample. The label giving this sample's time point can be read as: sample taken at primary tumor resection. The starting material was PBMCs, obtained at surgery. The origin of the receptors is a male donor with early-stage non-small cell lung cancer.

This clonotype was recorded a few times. As DNA, the CDR3 is TGCAGTGCTAGGGGTAGCGGGTCTTCAAGCTCCTACAATGAGCAGTTCTTC. It encodes CSARGSGSSSSYNEQFF. The chain uses TRBV20-1 and TRBJ2-1, with 7 bases matching TRBD2. This CDR3 region has 17 residues. The trim removed 3 bases at V and 0 bases at J, leaving 11 bases unmatched. CDR1 is DFQATT, CDR2 SNEGSKA, per germline (reference sequence).

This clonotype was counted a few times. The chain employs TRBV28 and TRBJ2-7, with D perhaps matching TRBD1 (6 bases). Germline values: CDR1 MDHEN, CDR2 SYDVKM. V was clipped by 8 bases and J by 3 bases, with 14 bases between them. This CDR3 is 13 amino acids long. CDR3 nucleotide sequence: TGTGCCAGCGGAACAACAGGGTTCTACGAGCAGTACTTC. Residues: CASGTTGFYEQYF.

CDR3 DNA: TGCAGCGTTGCTCTCTATTTAGGCAATGAGCAGTTCTTC. Its translation is CSVALYLGNEQFF. V gene TRBV29-1 combines with J gene TRBJ2-1; unclear D gene. The V and J ends lost 4 bases and 6 bases respectively, with 13 bases between them. The CDR3 extends over 13 amino acids. Germline-derived CDR1 and CDR2 are SQVTM and ANQGSEA.

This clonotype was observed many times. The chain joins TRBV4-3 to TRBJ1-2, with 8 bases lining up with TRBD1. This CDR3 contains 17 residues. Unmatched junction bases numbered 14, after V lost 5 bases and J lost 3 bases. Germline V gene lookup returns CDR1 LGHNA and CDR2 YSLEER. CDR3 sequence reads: CASSGRSAGGFDYGYTF. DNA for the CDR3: TGCGCCAGCAGCGGGCGCTCGGCAGGGGGCTTCGACTATGGCTACACCTTC.

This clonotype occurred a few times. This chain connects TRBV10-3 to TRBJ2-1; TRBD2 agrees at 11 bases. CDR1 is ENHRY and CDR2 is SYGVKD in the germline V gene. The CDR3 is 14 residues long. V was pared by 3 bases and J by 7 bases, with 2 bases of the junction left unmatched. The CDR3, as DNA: TGTGCCATCAGTGAAACTAGCGGGAGAAATGAGCAGTTCTTC. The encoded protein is CAISETSGRNEQFF.

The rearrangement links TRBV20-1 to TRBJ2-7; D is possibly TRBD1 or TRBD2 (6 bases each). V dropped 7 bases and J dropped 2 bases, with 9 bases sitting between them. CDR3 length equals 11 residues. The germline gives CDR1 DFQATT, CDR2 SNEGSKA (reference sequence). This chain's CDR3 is CSGRGAYEQYF. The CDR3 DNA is TGCAGTGGAAGGGGGGCCTACGAGCAGTACTTC.

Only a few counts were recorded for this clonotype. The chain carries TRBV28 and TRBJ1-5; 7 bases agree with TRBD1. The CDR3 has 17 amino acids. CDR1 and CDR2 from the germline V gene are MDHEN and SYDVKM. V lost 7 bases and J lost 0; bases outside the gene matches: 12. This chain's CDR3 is CASTADRVGNSNQPQHF. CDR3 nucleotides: TGTGCCAGCACCGCCGACAGGGTGGGAAATAGCAATCAGCCCCAGCATTTT.

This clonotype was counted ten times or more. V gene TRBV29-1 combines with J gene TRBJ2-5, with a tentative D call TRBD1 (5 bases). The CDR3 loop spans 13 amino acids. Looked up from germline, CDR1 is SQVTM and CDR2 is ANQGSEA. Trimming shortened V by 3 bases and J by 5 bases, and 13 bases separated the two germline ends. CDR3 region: CSVDRPAGETQYF. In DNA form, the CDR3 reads TGCAGCGTTGATAGACCAGCAGGGGAGACCCAGTACTTC.

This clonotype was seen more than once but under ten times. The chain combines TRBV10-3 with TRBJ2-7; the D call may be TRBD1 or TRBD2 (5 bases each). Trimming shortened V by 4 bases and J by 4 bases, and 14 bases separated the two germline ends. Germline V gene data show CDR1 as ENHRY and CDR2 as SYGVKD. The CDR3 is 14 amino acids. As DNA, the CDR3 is TGTGCCATCAGTGTGCAGGGCGCGGGTTACGAGCAGTACTTC. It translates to CAISVQGAGYEQYF.

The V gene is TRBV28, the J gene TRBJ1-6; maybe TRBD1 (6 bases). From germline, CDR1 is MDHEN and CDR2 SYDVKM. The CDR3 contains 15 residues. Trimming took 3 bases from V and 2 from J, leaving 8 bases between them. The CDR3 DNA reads TGTGCCAGCAGTTTCCGGGACACCTATAATTCACCCCTCCACTTT. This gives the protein CASSFRDTYNSPLHF.

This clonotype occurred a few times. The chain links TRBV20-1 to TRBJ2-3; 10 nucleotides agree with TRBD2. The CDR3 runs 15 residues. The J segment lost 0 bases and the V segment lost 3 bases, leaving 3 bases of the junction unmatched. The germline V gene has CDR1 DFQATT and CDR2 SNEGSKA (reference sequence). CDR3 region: CSASTSGTSTDTQYF. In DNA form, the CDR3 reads TGCAGTGCTAGTACTAGCGGGACTAGCACAGATACGCAGTATTTT.

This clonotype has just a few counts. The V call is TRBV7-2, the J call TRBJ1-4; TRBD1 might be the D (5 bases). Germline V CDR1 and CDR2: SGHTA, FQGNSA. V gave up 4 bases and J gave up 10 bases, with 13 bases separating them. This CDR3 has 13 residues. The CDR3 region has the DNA TGTGCCAGCAGCTCCCAGGGTACAGTAAAACTGTTTTTT. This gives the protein CASSSQGTVKLFF.